This TCR beta chain comes out of a study of shared clonotypes between healthy human individuals. Participating donors were healthy, HIV-negative adults free of recent acute infections or vaccinations. The deep-level immunoSEQ assay was used. Replicate PCRs run on sorted subsets employed 150 to 250 ng DNA, tens of thousands of T cell genomes. Using immunoSEQ multiplex PCR, the repertoire was profiled, and TCRdb retains in-frame clones only, with some absent. The sample contains 950,000 to 1,100,000 clones, about 75% of which appear only once. The CDR3 covers 14 residues. The V gene's germline CDR1 is SGHRS and CDR2 YFSETQ. Trimming left V 4 bases short and J 2 bases short, with 12 bases between.

J is TRBJ2-5 and V is TRBV5-1; D is uncertain. The sequence derives from a young man in good health. The sample consisted of memory CD4+ T cells sorted from blood. Subset indicated: CD45RA-negative fraction. The CDR3 coding sequence is TGCGCCAGCAGCCCCGGACGCAATCAAGAGACCCAGTACTTC. Its translation: CASSPGRNQETQYF.